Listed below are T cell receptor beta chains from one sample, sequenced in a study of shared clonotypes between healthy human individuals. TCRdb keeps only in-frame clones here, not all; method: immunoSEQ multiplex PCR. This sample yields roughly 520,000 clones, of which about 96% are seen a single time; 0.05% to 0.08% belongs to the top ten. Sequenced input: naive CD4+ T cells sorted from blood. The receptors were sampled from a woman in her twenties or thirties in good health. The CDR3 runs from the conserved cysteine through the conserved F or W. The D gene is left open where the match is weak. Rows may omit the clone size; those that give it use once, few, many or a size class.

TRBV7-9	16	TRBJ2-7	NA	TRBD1	TGTGCCAGCAGCTTATTGTCGGGACAGGGGTTTTACGAGCAGTACTTC	CASSLLSGQGFYEQYF
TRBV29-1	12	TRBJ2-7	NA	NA	TGCAGCGTTGGGGCAGGCTCCTACGAGCAGTACTTC	CSVGAGSYEQYF
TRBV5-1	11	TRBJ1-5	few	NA	TGCGCCAGCAGCTTGGGTCAGCCCCAGCATTTT	CASSLGQPQHF
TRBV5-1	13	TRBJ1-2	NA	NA	TGCGCCAGCAGTTTGGCACCTAACTATGGCTACACCTTC	CASSLAPNYGYTF
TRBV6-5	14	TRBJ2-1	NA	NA	TGTGCCAGCAGTTACTCCGCGTTCTACAATGAGCAGTTCTTC	CASSYSAFYNEQFF
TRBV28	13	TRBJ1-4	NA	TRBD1	TGTGCCAGCAGCCAGGGGGCGAATGAAAAACTGTTTTTT	CASSQGANEKLFF
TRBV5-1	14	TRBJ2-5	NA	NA	TGCGCCAGCACCTTCGGGGACTTCCAAGAGACCCAGTACTTC	CASTFGDFQETQYF
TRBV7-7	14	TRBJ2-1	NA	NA	TGTGCCAGCAGTCAACTACTAGGGGCCGATGAGCAGTTCTTC	CASSQLLGADEQFF
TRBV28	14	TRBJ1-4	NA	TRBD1	TGTGCCAGCAATGAACAGGGGGCTAATGAAAAACTGTTTTTT	CASNEQGANEKLFF
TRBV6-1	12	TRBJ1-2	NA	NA	TGTGCCAGCAGTGAAGGAGCGTATGGCTACACCTTC	CASSEGAYGYTF
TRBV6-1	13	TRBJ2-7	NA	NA	TGTGCCAGCAGTGACAGGGACCTACGTGAGCAGTACTTC	CASSDRDLREQYF
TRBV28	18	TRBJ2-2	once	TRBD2	TGTGCCAGCAGTCCGGGACTAGCGGCTCACGCGAACACCGGGGAGCTGTTTTTT	CASSPGLAAHANTGELFF
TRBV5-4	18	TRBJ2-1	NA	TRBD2	TGTGCCAGCAGCTTGGCCGCTCGTAGCGGGAGGGCCTGGAATGAGCAGTTCTTC	CASSLAARSGRAWNEQFF
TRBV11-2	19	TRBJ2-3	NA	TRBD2	TGTGCCAGCAGCTCCCGACCTCCCGGGACTAGCGGACCCACAGATACGCAGTATTTT	CASSSRPPGTSGPTDTQYF
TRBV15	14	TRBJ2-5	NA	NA	TGTGCCACCAGCAGAGTCAGCCATCAGGAGACCCAGTACTTC	CATSRVSHQETQYF
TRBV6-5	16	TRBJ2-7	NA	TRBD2	TGTGCCAGCAGTTACTCGTACACTAGCGGGACCTACGAGCAGTACTTC	CASSYSYTSGTYEQYF
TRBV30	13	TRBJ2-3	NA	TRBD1	TGTGCCTGGAGTGGGACAGGGTCGCGCCCGCAGTATTTT	CAWSGTGSRPQYF
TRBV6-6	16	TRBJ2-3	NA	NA	TGTGCCAGCAGTCAGGGCCCATCCAAAGGCACAGATACGCAGTATTTT	CASSQGPSKGTDTQYF
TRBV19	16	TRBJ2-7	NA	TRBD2	TGTGCCAGTAGTAGGTCCCCTAGCGGGAGCTCCTACGAGCAGTACTTC	CASSRSPSGSSYEQYF
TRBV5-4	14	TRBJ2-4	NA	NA	TGTGCCAGCAGCTTGGCCGGGCAGCGGGACATTCAGTACTTC	CASSLAGQRDIQYF
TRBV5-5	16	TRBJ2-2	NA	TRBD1	TGTGCCAGCAGCCGAAACCGGGACAGTAACACCGGGGAGCTGTTTTTT	CASSRNRDSNTGELFF
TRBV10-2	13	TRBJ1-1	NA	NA	TGCGCCAGCAAGAGGGGCCCGGACACTGAAGCTTTCTTT	CASKRGPDTEAFF
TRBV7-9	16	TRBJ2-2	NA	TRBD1	TGTGCCAGCAGTCGACCTGCGGACAGGGACACCGGGGAGCTGTTTTTT	CASSRPADRDTGELFF
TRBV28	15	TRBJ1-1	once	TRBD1	TGTGCCAGCAGTTCCCCCACAGGGGTGAGCACTGAAGCTTTCTTT	CASSSPTGVSTEAFF
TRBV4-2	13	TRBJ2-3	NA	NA	TGTGCCAGCAGCCATACGGTCGAAGATCCGCAGTATTTT	CASSHTVEDPQYF
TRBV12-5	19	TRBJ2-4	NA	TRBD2	TGTGCTAGTGGTTTGGTAGATGGACTAGCGGGAGGGCCAGGGAGAATTCAGTACTTC	CASGLVDGLAGGPGRIQYF
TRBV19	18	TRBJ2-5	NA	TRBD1	TGTGCCAGTAGTATAGGAGGGACAGGGGGCCTCGGTCAAGAGACCCAGTACTTC	CASSIGGTGGLGQETQYF
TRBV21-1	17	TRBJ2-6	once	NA	TGTGCCAGCAGCAAAGGGGGACAGATGTCTGGGGCCAACGTCCTGACTTTC	CASSKGGQMSGANVLTF
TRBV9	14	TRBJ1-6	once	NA	TGTGCCAGCAGCGTAGACGACCTAGTCTCACCCCTCCACTTT	CASSVDDLVSPLHF
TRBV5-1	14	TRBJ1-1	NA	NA	TGCGCCAGCAGCTCCCGGGACAAGAACACTGAAGCTTTCTTT	CASSSRDKNTEAFF
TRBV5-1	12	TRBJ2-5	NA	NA	TGCGCCAGCAGCTTGGCCCTTGAGACCCAGTACTTC	CASSLALETQYF
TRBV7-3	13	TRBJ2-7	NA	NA	TGTGCCAGCAGCTTTTCCGGAGGGCACGAGCAGTACTTC	CASSFSGGHEQYF
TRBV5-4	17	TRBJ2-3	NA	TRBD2	TGTGCCAGCAGCAAGGGACTAGCTGTGGGGACCCCGGATACGCAGTATTTT	CASSKGLAVGTPDTQYF
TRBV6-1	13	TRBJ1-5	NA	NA	TGTGCCAGCAGTGAAGTTTACAATCAGCCCCAGCATTTT	CASSEVYNQPQHF
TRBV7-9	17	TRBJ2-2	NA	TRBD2	TGTGCCAGCAGAAAAAGGCGGGAGCAGGCGAACACCGGGGAGCTGTTTTTT	CASRKRREQANTGELFF
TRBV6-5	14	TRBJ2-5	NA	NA	TGTGCCAGCAGTTACTCGTGGAGGGGAGAGACCCAGTACTTC	CASSYSWRGETQYF
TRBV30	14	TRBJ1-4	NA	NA	TGTGCCTGGAGGGGGGAGGTGTATAATGAAAAACTGTTTTTT	CAWRGEVYNEKLFF
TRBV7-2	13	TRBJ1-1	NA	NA	TGTGCCAGCAGCACGGCGGCACGTTCAGAAGCTTTCTTT	CASSTAARSEAFF
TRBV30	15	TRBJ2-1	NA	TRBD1	TGTGCCTGGAGTCCGGGACAGGGGGCCTACAATGAGCAGTTCTTC	CAWSPGQGAYNEQFF
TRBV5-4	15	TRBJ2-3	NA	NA	TGTGCCAGCAGCATCCGGGACCCCGGGGCAGATACGCAGTATTTT	CASSIRDPGADTQYF
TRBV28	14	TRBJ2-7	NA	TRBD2	TGTGCCAGCAGACTTAGCGGGAGGTCCTACGAGCAGTACTTC	CASRLSGRSYEQYF
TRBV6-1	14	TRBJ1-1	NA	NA	TGTGCCAGCAGTGAACAGGGCCGGAACACTGAAGCTTTCTTT	CASSEQGRNTEAFF
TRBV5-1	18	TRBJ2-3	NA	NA	TGCGCCAGCAGCCCGGCCCTTCTAGCCGGGAGTAGGTCAGATACGCAGTATTTT	CASSPALLAGSRSDTQYF
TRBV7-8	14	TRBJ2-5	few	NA	TGTGCCAGCAGCCGTTCCGGGCCCAAACAGGCCCAGTACTTC	CASSRSGPKQAQYF
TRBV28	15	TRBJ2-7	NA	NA	TGTGCCAGCAGTTTAACCTGGGGTAATCCCTACGAGCAGTACTTC	CASSLTWGNPYEQYF
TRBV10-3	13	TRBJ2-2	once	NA	TGTGCCATTACACAGGGGAACACCGGGGAGCTGTTTTTT	CAITQGNTGELFF
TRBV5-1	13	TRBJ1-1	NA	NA	TGCGCCAGCAGCTTAGCAGGAAACACTGAAGCTTTCTTT	CASSLAGNTEAFF
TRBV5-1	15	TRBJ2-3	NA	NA	TGCGCCAGCAGGCCTGGACAGCCAAGCACAGATACGCAGTATTTT	CASRPGQPSTDTQYF
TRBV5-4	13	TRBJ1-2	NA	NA	TGTGCCAGCAGCTCCGGGGGGTCATATGGCTACACCTTC	CASSSGGSYGYTF
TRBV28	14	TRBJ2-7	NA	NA	TGTGCCAGCATCCCCCCTTGGGGAACGGGGGAGCAGTACTTC	CASIPPWGTGEQYF
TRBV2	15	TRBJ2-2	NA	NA	TGTGCCAGCAGTGAAGTCCCAGGGGAAACCGGGGAGCTGTTTTTT	CASSEVPGETGELFF
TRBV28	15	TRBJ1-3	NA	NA	TGTGCCAGCAGCTCACCAGGGAATTCTGGAAACACCATATATTTT	CASSSPGNSGNTIYF
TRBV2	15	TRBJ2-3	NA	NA	TGTGCCAGCATGTTGCGCCCTGAAGTGGCAGATACGCAGTATTTT	CASMLRPEVADTQYF
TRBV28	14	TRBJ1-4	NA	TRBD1	TGTGCCAGCGGCCTGGGGACAGGGTTAGAAAAACTGTTTTTT	CASGLGTGLEKLFF
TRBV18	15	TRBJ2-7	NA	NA	TGTGCCAGCTCACCACCTTCACAGGCTAGCTACGAGCAGTACTTC	CASSPPSQASYEQYF
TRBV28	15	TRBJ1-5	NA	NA	TGTGCCAGCAGACCACCAGGGAATAGCAATCAGCCCCAGCATTTT	CASRPPGNSNQPQHF